The rows below give T cell receptor beta chains drawn from one sample of a study of blood T cell repertoires in COVID-19. Assay: immunoSEQ multiplex PCR; the TCRdb copy retains only in-frame clones and omits some. The top ten hold approximately 8.6% of the sample, which has 25,000 to 30,000 clones, roughly 80% seen once. The sequenced material came from peripheral blood. Source of these receptors: a woman in her sixties or seventies with active or convalescent COVID-19. The conserved cysteine and the conserved F or W are not part of the CDR3 here.

V	J	CDR3
TRBV3-1/TRBV3-2	TRBJ2-3	ASSLSSGGTSGTQY
TRBV3-1/TRBV3-2	TRBJ1-1	ASSHQGRRTEAF
TRBV5-1	TRBJ1-2	ASSRRGENGYT
TRBV6-1	TRBJ1-1	ASSEDVGLNTEAF
TRBV30	TRBJ1-1	AWSSERVGDTEAF
TRBV6-5	TRBJ1-1	ASNRDRGPGAEAF
TRBV5-3	TRBJ2-2	ARSLRVAKPNTGELF
TRBV21-1	TRBJ2-1	ASSPCGSSGGVSRNEQF
TRBV7-3	TRBJ2-1	ASSLGTSGGKDNEQF
TRBV19	TRBJ1-2	ASSLDRVYGYT
TRBV28	TRBJ2-7	ASSFLTSGSNPYEQY
TRBV7-9	TRBJ2-2	ASSLTATGELF
TRBV24-1	TRBJ2-1	ATSDFKGQFGDEQF
TRBV18	TRBJ1-2	ASSPSGQASGYT
TRBV5-1	TRBJ1-2	ASSSEPFGQGIMPRYGYT
TRBV29-1	TRBJ1-2	SVGGTGIYGYT
TRBV20-1	TRBJ1-2	SASLPDRGNYGYT
TRBV10-3	TRBJ1-3	AISPGQGGSYSGNTIY
TRBV18	TRBJ2-7	ASSQVQRGEQY
TRBV28	TRBJ2-1	ASTTRFHGGIGNEQF
TRBV29-1	TRBJ2-3	SVERRTSGGRTDTQY
TRBV11-3	TRBJ1-1	ASSQRRGTEAF
TRBV10-3	TRBJ1-1	AIRKETGVNTEAF
TRBV28	TRBJ2-6	ASSLERTGRSGANVLT
TRBV28	TRBJ2-3	ASSFGGSTDTQY
TRBV2	TRBJ2-3	ASSPQADTQY
TRBV4-3	TRBJ2-2	ASSQEGGANTGELF
TRBV14	TRBJ2-2	ASSHLANTGELF
TRBV19	TRBJ2-2	ASSRAWGDTGELF
TRBV9	TRBJ1-1	ASSETVMNTEAF
TRBV10-3	TRBJ1-2	AITEGATRDGYT
TRBV7-9	TRBJ2-3	ASSPWVRSGDTQY
TRBV7-2	TRBJ2-3	ASSPSTSGTGTDTQY
TRBV6-5	TRBJ2-6	ASSLTGVGANVLT
TRBV29-1	TRBJ1-1	SAGQGEAEAF
TRBV7-8	TRBJ2-3	ASSLATSTHTDTQY
TRBV7-9	TRBJ2-1	ASSFLAGGFSYNEQF
TRBV28	TRBJ2-2	ASSKGGLSTGELF
TRBV5-4	TRBJ2-3	ASSEKPGDTQY
TRBV15	TRBJ2-5	ATSRDLETQY
TRBV2	TRBJ2-2	ASREPFANTGELF
TRBV7-9	TRBJ2-1	ASSLAGPHNEQF
TRBV29-1	TRBJ2-5	SVRDRMETQY
TRBV19	TRBJ1-5	ASSTGRASNQPQH
TRBV6-5	TRBJ1-6	ASSSDRAGNSPLH
TRBV30	TRBJ1-2	AWSVSDRAAYGYT
TRBV7-6	TRBJ1-1	ASSLPGQEAF
TRBV27	TRBJ2-5	ASSSGGAVETQY
TRBV29-1	TRBJ2-5	SVSVETQY
TRBV6-2/TRBV6-3	TRBJ2-5	ASSYGHPETQY
TRBV24-1	TRBJ2-2	ATSDLPSGTIITGELF
TRBV6-4	TRBJ2-1	ASSDGLAGLFEQF
TRBV6-5	TRBJ2-5	ASSYEPTIRGTQY
TRBV7-2	TRBJ2-3	ASSSQQKHTDTQY
TRBV7-6	TRBJ2-1	ASSAGTGGAYYNEQF
TRBV20-1	TRBJ2-3	SASKGSAGAFKDTQY
TRBV6-1	TRBJ2-7	ASSVAGGTREQY
TRBV20-1	TRBJ1-2	SARTDRAYT
TRBV5-6	TRBJ2-3	ASSAYLAGGADTQY
TRBV6-4	TRBJ2-1	ASSVAGGRNEQF